The clone carrying this T cell receptor (beta chain) was observed at least ten times. Its antigen is undetermined. This sample stems from a study of regulatory T cells in long-lasting Graves disease. V was cut by 5 bases and J by 0 bases, with 17 bases left in between. Germline lookup yields CDR1 DFQATT and CDR2 SNEGSKA (reference sequence). The CDR3 consists of 16 residues. The sample's time point: newly diagnosed GD, antithyroid drugs for less than 3 months. The TCR library used RNA extracted from PBMCs. Relying on iRepertoire HTBI primers and Arm-PCR of CDR3 regions, the team built TCR beta libraries. TCRdb processed the multiplex PCR reads anew with MiXCR; each CDR3 protein has one entry. The sample has about 210,000 distinct CDR3 sequences, roughly 19% seen once. Study-wide results and limits: Peripheral blood, not thyroid tissue, was the sole material studied.

This sample also appeared in a second study, on T cells in Graves' hyperthyroidism and ophthalmopathy. As reported in that work: HTBI primers drove first-round RT-PCR of the TCR CDR3.

The chain recombines TRBV20-1 with TRBJ2-1; possible D gene TRBD2, 5 bases. Sample: peripheral blood mononuclear cells (PBMCs), taken at new diagnosis, from a patient treated with antithyroid drugs. The TCR originated in a woman aged 25-40 years with Graves disease. CDR3 protein: CSADAGSASSYNEQFF. The CDR3 DNA is TGCAGTGCTGATGCGGGTTCGGCGAGCTCCTACAATGAGCAGTTCTTC.